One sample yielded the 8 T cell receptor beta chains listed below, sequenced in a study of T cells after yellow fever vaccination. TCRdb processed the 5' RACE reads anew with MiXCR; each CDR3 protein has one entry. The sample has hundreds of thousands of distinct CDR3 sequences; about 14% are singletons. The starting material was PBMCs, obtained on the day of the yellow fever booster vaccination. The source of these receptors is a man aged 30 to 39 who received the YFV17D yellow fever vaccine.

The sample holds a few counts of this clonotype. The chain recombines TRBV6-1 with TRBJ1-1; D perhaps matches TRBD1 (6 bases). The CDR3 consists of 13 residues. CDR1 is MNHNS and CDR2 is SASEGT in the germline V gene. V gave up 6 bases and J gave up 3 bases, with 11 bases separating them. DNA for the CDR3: TGTGCCAGCAGCCAGGGGATTCACACTGAAGCTTTCTTT. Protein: CASSQGIHTEAFF.

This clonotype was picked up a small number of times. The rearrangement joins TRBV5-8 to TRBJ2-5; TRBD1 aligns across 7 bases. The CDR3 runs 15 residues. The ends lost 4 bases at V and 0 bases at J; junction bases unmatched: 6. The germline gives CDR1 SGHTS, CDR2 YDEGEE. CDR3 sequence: CASSPGRGYQETQYF. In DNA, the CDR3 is TGTGCCAGCAGCCCCGGCAGGGGGTACCAAGAGACCCAGTACTTC.

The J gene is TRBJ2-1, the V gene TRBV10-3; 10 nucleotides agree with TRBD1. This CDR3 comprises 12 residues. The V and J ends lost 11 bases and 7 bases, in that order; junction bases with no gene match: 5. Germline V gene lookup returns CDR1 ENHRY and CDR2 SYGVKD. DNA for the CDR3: TGTGCCGCACGGACAGGGGGGAATGAGCAGTTCTTC. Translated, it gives CAARTGGNEQFF.

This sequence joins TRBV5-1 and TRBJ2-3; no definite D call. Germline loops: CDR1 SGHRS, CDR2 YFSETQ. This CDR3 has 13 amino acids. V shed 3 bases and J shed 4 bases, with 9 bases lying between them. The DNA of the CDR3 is TGCGCCAGCAGCTCCGTCGTGTCAGATACGCAGTATTTT. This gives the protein CASSSVVSDTQYF.

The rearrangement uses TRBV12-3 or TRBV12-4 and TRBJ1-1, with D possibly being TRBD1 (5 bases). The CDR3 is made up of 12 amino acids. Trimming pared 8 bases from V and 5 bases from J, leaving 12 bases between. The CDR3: CASQGLETEAFF. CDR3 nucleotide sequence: TGTGCCAGCCAGGGTTTGGAAACTGAAGCTTTCTTT.

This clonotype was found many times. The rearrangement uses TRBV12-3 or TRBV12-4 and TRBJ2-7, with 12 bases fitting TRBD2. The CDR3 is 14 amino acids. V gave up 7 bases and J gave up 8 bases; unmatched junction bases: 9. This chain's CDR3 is CASTLLAGGPQQYF. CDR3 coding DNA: TGTGCCAGCACCCTACTAGCGGGAGGCCCTCAGCAGTACTTC.

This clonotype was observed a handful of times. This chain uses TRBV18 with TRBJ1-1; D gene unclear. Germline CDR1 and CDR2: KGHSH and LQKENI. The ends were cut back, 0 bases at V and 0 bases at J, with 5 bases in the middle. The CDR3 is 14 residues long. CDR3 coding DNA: TGTGCCAGCTCACCACCCGAACTGAACACTGAAGCTTTCTTT. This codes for CASSPPELNTEAFF.

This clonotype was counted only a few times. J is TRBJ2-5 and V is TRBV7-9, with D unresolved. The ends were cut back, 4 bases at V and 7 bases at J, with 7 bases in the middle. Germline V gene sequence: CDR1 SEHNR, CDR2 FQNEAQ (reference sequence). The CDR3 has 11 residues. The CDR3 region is CASSSRWTQYF. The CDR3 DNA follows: TGTGCCAGCAGCTCCCGATGGACCCAGTACTTC.